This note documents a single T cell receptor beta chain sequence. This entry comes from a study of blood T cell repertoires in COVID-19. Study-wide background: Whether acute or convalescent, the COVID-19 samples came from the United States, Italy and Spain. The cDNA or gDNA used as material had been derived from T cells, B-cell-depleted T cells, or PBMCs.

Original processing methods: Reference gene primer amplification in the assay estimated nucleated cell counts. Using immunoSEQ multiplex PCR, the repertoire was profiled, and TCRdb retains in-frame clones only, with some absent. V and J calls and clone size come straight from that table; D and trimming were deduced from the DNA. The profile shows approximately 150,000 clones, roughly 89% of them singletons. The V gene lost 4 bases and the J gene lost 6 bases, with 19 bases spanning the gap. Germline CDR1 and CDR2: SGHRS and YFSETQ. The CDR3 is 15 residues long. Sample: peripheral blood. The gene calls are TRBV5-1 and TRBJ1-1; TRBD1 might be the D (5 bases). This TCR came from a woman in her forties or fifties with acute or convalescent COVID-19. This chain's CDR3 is CASSTNRAARAEAFF. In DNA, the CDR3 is TGCGCCAGCAGCACGAACCGGGCGGCCAGGGCTGAAGCTTTCTTT.